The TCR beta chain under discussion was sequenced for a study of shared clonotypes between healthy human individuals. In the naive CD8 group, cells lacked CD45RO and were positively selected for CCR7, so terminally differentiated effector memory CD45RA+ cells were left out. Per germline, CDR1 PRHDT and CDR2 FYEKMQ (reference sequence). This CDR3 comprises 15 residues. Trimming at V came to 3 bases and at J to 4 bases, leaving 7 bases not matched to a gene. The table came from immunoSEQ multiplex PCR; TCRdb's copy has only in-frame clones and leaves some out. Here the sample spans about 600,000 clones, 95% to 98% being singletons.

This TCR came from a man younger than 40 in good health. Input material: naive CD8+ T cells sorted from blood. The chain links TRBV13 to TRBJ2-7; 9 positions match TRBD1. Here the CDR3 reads CASSFWGQGRYEQYF. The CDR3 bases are TGTGCCAGCAGCTTTTGGGGACAGGGTAGGTACGAGCAGTACTTC.